This T cell receptor beta chain was identified during a study of control samples from healthy donors and cancer patients (dated by TCRdb to 2020 to 2022). Details on this clone: No antigen is known for it. No qualities accompany the bases; no much larger clone lies one base away. The same CDR3 arises from other DNA sequences in this sample as well.

CDR1 is given as PRHDT and CDR2 as FYEKMQ, both from the germline V gene (reference sequence). Inclusive of the bounding cysteine and phenylalanine, the CDR3 is 14 residues long. Kept here is only the CDR3 DNA, which spans 42 bases and is read in frame from base 1. V gives up 2 bases and J gives up 7 bases, and the segment between their germline ends measures 14 bases. To prepare the library, the immunoSEQ multiplex PCR assay was applied. TCRdb mirrors the immuneACCESS table, restricted to in-frame sequences. Some clones are absent from its copies; in checked studies, under half trace to an unresolved V gene, and the reason for the others is unknown. For this sample there are approximately 140,000 clones; 91% appear just once. The ten biggest clones cover approximately 6.8% of the sample.

The TCR sequence derives from a man between 18 and 35 years old in good health. Here the chain combines TRBV13 and TRBJ1-2, and the D gene may be TRBD1, 5 bases matching. Source material: blood. In nucleotides, the sequence is TGTGCCAGCAGCTTATATTCGGGGCCGTCTGGCTACACCTTC. Its protein reads: CASSLYSGPSGYTF.